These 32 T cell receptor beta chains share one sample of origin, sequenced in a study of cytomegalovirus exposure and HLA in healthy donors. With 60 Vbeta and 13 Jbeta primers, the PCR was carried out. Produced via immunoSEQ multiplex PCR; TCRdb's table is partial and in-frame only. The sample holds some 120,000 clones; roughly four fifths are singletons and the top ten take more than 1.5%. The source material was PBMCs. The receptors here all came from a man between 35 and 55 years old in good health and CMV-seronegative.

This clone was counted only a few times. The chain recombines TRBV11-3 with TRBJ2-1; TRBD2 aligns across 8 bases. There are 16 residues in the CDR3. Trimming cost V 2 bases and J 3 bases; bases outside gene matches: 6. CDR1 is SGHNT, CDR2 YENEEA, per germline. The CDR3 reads CASSLQLAGGYNEQFF. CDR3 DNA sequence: TGTGCCAGCAGCTTACAGTTGGCGGGGGGCTACAATGAGCAGTTCTTC. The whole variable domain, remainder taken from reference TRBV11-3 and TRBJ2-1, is EAGVVQSPRYKIIEKKQPVAFWCNPISGHNTLYWYLQNLGQGPELLIRYENEEAVDDSQLPKDRFSAERLKGVDSTLKIQPAELGDSAVYLCASSLQLAGGYNEQFFGPGTRLTVL.

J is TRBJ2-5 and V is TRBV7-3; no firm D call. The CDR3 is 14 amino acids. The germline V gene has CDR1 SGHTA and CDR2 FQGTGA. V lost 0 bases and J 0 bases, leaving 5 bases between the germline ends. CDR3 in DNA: TGTGCCAGCAGCTTAACTGGCTACCAAGAGACCCAGTACTTC. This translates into CASSLTGYQETQYF.

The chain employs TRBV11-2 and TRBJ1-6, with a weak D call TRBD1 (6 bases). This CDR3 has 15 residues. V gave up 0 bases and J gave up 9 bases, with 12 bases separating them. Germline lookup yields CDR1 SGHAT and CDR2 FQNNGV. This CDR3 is CASSLEKQGSSPLHF. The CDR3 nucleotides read TGTGCCAGCAGCTTAGAGAAGCAGGGGAGTTCACCCCTCCACTTT.

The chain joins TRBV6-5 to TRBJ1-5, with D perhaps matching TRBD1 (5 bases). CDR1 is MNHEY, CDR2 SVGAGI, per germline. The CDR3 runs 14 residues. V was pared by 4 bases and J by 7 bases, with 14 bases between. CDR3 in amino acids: CASSSHGQGQPQHF. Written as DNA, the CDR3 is TGTGCCAGCAGTTCCCACGGGCAGGGACAGCCCCAGCATTTT.

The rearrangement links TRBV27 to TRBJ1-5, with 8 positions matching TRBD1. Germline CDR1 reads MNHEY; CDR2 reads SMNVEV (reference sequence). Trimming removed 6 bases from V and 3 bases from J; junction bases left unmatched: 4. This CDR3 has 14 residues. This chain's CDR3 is CASRVTGANQPQHF. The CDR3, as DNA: TGTGCCAGCAGGGTGACAGGGGCCAATCAGCCCCAGCATTTT.

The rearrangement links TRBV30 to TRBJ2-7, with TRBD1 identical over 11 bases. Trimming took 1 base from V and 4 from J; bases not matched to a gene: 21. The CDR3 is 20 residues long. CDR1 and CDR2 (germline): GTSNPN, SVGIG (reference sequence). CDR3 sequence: CAWSARPGTGGVLRLYEQYF. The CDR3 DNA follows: TGTGCCTGGAGTGCCCGACCTGGGACAGGGGGGGTTCTTCGGCTATACGAGCAGTACTTC. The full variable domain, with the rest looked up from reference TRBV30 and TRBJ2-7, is SQTIHQWPATLVQPVGSPLSLECTVEGTSNPNLYWYRQAAGRGLQLLFYSVGIGQISSEVPQNLSASRPQDRQFILSSKKLLLSDSGFYLCAWSARPGTGGVLRLYEQYFGPGTRLTVT.

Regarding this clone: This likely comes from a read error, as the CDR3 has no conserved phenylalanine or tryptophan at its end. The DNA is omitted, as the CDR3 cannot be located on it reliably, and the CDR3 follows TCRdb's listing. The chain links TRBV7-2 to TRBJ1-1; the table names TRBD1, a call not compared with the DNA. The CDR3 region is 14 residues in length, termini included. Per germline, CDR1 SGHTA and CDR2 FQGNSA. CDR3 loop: CASSPGHGPDGNFL.

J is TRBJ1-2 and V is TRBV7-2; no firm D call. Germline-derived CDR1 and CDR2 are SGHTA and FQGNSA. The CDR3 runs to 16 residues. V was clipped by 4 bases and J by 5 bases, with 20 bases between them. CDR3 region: CASSSPERRTQYGYTF. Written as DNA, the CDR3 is TGTGCCAGCAGCTCCCCGGAGCGACGGACTCAATATGGCTACACCTTC. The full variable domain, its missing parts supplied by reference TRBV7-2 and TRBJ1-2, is GAGVSQSPSNKVTEKGKDVELRCDPISGHTALYWYRQSLGQGLEFLIYFQGNSAPDKSGLPSDRFSAERTGGSVSTLTIQRTQQEDSAVYLCASSSPERRTQYGYTFGSGTRLTVV.

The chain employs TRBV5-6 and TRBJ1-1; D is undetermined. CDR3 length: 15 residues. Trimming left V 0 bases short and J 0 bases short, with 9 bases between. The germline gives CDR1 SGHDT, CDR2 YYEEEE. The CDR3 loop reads CASSLVRDMNTEAFF. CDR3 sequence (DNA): TGTGCCAGCAGCTTGGTTCGGGATATGAACACTGAAGCTTTCTTT.

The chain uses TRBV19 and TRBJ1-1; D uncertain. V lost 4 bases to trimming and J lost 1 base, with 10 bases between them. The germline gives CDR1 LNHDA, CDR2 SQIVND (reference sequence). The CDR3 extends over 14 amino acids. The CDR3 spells CASSRRAQNTEAFF. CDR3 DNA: TGTGCCAGTAGTAGGAGGGCCCAGAACACTGAAGCTTTCTTT.

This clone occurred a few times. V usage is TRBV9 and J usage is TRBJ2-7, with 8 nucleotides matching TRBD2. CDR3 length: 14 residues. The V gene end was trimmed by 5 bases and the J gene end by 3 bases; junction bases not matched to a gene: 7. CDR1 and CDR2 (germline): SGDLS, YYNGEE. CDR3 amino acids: CASSPSGGFYEQYF. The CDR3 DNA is TGTGCCAGCAGTCCCAGCGGGGGCTTCTACGAGCAGTACTTC.

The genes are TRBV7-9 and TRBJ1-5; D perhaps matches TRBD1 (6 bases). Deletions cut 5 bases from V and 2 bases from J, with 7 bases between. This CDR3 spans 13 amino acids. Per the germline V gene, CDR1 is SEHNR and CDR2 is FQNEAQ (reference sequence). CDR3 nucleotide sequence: TGTGCCAGCAGCCCAGGGGGCAATCAGCCCCAGCATTTT. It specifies CASSPGGNQPQHF.

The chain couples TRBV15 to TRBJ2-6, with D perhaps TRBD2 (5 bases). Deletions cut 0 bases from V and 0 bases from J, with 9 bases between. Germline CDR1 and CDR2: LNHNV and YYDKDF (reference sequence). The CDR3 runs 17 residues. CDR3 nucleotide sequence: TGTGCCACCAGCAGAGAAGCGGTCCGCTCTGGGGCCAACGTCCTGACTTTC. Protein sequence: CATSREAVRSGANVLTF.

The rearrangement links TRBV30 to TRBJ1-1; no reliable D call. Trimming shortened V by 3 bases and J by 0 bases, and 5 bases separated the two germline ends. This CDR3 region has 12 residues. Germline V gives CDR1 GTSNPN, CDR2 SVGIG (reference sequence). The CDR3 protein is CAWRSVNTEAFF. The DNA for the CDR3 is TGTGCCTGGAGATCTGTGAACACTGAAGCTTTCTTT.

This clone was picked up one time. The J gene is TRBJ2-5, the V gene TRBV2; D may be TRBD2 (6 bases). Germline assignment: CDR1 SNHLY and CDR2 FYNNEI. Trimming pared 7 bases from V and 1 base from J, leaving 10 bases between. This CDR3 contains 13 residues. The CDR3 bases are TGTGCCAGCATGGGGAGGCCCCAAGAGACCCAGTACTTC. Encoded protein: CASMGRPQETQYF.

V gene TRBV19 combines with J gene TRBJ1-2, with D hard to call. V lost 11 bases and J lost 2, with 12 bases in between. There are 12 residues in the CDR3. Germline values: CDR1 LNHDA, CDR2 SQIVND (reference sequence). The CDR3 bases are TGTGCCGGATCAAGCGAGAACTATGGCTACACCTTC. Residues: CAGSSENYGYTF. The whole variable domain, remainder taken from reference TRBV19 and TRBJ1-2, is DGGITQSPKYLFRKEGQNVTLSCEQNLNHDAMYWYRQDPGQGLRLIYYSQIVNDFQKGDIAEGYSVSREKKESFPLTVTSAQKNPTAFYLCAGSSENYGYTFGSGTRLTVV.

The DNA of the CDR3 is TGCGCCAGCAGCTTGGTTGCGGGGGCAGGTACTGAAGCTTTCTTT. The encoded protein is CASSLVAGAGTEAFF. The chain recombines TRBV5-1 with TRBJ1-1; D may be TRBD1 (6 bases). This CDR3 is 15 amino acids long. The V and J ends lost 0 bases and 5 bases respectively, with 14 bases between them. Per the germline V gene, CDR1 is SGHRS and CDR2 is YFSETQ.

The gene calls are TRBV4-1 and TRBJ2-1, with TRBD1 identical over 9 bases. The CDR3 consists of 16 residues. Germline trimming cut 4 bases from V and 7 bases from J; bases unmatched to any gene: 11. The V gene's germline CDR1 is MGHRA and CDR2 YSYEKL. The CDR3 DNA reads TGCGCCAGCAGCCCGGCCGGGACAGGGAAGATGAATGAGCAGTTCTTC. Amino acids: CASSPAGTGKMNEQFF.

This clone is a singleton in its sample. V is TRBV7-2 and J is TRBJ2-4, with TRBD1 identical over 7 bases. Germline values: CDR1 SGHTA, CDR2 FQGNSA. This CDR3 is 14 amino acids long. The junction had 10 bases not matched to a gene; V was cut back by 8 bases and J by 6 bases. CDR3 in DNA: TGTGCCAGCGGGGGCAGGGGGACCCCAAACATTCAGTACTTC. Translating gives CASGGRGTPNIQYF.

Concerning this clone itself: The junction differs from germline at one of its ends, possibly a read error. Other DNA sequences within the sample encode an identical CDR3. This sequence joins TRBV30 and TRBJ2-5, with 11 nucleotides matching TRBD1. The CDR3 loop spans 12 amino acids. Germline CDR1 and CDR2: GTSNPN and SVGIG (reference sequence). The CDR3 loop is CAWTGGLETQYF. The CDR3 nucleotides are TGCGCCTGGACAGGGGGCTTGGAGACCCAGTACTTC.

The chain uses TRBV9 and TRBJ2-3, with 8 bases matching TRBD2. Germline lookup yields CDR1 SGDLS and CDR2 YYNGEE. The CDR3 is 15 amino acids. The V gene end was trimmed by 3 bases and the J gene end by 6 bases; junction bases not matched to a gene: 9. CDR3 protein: CASSAAAGVRDTQYF. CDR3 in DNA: TGTGCCAGCAGCGCGGCAGCGGGAGTTCGGGATACGCAGTATTTT.

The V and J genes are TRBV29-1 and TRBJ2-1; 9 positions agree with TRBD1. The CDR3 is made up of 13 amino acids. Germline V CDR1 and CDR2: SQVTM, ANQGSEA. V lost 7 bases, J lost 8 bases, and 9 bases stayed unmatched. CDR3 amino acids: CSATGTGFYEQFF. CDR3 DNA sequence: TGCAGCGCAACCGGGACAGGGTTCTATGAGCAGTTCTTC.

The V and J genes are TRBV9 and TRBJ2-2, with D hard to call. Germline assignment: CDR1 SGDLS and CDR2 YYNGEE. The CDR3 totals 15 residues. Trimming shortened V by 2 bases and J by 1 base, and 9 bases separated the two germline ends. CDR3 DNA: TGTGCCAGCAGCGTTAAACTCCAGAACACCGGGGAGCTGTTTTTT. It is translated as CASSVKLQNTGELFF.

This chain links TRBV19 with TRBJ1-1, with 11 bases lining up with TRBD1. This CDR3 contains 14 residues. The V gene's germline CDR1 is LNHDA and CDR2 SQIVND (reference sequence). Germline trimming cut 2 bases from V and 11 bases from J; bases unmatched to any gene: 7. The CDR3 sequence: CASSIQPGQGVAFF. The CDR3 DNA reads TGTGCCAGTAGTATACAACCGGGACAGGGGGTCGCTTTCTTT. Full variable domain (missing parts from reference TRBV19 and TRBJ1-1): DGGITQSPKYLFRKEGQNVTLSCEQNLNHDAMYWYRQDPGQGLRLIYYSQIVNDFQKGDIAEGYSVSREKKESFPLTVTSAQKNPTAFYLCASSIQPGQGVAFFGQGTRLTVV.

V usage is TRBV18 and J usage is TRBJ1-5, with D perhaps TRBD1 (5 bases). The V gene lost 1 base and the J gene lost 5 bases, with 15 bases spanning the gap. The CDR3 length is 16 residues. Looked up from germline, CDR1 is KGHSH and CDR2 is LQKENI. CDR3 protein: CASSPRPLQGYQPQHF. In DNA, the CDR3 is TGTGCCAGCTCACCACGGCCTCTTCAGGGTTATCAGCCCCAGCATTTT.

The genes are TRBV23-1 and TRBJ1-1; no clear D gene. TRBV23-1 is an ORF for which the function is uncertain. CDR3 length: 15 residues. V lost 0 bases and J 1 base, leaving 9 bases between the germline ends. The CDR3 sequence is CASSQSSQRNTEAFF. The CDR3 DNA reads TGCGCCAGCAGTCAATCGTCACAGAGGAACACTGAAGCTTTCTTT.

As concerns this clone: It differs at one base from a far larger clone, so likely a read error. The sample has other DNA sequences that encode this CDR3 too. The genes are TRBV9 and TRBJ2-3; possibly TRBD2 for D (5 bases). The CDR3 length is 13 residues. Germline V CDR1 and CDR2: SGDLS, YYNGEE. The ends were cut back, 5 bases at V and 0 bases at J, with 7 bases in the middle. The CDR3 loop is CASSGGSTDTQYF. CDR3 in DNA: TGTGCCAGCAGTGGCGGGAGCACAGATACGCAGTATTTT.

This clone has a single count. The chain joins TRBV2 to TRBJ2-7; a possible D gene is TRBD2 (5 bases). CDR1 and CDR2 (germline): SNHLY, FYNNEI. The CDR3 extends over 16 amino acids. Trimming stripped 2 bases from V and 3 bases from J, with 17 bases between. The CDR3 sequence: CASSEREGSRSYEQYF. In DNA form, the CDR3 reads TGTGCCAGCAGTGAACGTGAGGGCTCCCGCAGCTACGAGCAGTACTTC.

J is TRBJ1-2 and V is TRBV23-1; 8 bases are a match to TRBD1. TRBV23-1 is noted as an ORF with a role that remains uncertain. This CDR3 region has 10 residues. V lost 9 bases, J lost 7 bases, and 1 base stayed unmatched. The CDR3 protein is CARGQGGYTF. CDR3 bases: TGCGCCAGAGGACAGGGTGGCTACACCTTC.

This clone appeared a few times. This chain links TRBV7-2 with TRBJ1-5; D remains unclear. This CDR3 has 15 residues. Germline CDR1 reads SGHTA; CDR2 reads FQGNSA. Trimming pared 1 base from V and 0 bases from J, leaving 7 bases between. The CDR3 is CASSLVQNSNQPQHF. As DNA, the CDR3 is TGTGCCAGCAGCTTAGTACAGAATAGCAATCAGCCCCAGCATTTT.

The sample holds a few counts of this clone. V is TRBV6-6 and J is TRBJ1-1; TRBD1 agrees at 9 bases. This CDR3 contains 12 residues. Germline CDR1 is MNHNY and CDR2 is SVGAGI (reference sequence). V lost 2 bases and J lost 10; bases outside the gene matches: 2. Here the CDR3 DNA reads TGTGCCAGCAGTTACGGGGGACAGGGAGCTTTCTTT. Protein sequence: CASSYGGQGAFF.

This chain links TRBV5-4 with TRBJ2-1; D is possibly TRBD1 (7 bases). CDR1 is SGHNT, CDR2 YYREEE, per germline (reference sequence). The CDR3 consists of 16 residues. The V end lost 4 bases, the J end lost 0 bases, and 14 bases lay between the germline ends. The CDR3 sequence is CASSRWGDSSYNEQFF. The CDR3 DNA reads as TGTGCCAGCAGCCGCTGGGGGGACAGCTCCTACAATGAGCAGTTCTTC.